This TCR beta chain was retrieved from a study of blood T cell repertoires in COVID-19. Across the whole study: Samples taken during acute and convalescent COVID-19 were collected in the United States, Italy and Spain. From T cells, B-cell-depleted T cells, or PBMCs came the material, which was cDNA or gDNA.

This clone was observed a few times. CDR1 and CDR2 (germline): MRHNA, SNTAGT. The CDR3 contains 15 residues. Losses at the gene ends were 5 bases for V and 8 bases for J; bases not matched to a gene: 12. Methods used by the authors: Nucleated cell number was recorded as an estimate derived from reference gene primer amplification. The protocol was immunoSEQ multiplex PCR, while the TCRdb copy is restricted to in-frame clones and leaves out a portion. V, J and clone size were drawn from that table, and D and trimming were deduced from the DNA. The sample has about 270,000 clones, more than 75% seen once.

The sample consisted of peripheral blood. J is TRBJ2-1 and V is TRBV6-4; the match to TRBD2 covers 7 bases. The sequence was obtained from a man aged 35 to 55 with active or convalescent COVID-19. Here the CDR3 reads CASSPLRGREDEQFF. CDR3 DNA sequence: TGTGCCAGCAGTCCCCTAAGGGGCCGGGAGGATGAGCAGTTCTTC.